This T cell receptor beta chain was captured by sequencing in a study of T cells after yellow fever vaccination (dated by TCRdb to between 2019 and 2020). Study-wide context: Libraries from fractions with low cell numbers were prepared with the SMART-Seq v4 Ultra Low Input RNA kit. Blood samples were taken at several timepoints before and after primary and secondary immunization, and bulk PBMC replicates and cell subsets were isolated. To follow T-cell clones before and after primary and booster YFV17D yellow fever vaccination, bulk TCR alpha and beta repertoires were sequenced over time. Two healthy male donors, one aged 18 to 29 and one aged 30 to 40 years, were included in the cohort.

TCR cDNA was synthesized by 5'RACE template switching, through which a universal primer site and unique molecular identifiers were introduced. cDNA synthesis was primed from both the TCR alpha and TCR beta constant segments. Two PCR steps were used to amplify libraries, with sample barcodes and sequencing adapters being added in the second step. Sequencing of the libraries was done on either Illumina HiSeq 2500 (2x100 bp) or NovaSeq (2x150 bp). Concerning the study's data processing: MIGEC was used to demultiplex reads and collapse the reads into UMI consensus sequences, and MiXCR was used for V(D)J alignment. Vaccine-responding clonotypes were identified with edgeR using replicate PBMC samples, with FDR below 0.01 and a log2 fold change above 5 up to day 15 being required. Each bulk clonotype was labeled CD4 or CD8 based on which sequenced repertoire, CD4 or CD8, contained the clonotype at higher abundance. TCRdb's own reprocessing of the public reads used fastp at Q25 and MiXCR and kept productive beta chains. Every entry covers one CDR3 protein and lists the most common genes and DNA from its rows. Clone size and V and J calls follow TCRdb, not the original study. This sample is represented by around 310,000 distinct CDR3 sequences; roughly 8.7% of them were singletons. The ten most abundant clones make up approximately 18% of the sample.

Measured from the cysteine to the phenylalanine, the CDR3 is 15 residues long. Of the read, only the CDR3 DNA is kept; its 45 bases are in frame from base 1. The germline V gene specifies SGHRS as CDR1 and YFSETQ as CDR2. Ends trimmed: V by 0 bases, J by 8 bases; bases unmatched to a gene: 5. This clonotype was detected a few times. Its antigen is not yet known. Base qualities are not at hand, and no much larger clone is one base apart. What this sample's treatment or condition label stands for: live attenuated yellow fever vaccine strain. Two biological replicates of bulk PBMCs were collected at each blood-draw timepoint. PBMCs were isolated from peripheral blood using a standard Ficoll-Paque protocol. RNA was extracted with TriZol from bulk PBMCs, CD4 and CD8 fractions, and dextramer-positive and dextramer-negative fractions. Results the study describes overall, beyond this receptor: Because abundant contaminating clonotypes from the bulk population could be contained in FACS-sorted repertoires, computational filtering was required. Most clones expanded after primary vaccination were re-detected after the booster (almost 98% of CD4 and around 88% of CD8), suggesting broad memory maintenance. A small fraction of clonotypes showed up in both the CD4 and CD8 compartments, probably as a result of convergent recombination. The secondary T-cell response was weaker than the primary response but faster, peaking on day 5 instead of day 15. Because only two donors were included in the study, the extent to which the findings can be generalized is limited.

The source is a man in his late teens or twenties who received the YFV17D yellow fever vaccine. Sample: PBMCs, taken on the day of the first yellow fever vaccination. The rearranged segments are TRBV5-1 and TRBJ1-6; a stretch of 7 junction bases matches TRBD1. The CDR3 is CASSLELTGDSPLHF. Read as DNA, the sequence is TGCGCCAGCAGCTTGGAACTTACAGGGGATTCACCCCTCCACTTT.